These T cell receptor beta chains were read from a single sample in a study of CD8+ T cells in alopecia areata. Profiled with immunoSEQ multiplex PCR; TCRdb holds only in-frame clones, not every one. Among 130,000 to 150,000 clones listed, around 82% were seen once. The sample here was CD8+ T cells sorted from blood, taken at week 4, from a patient treated with tofacitinib. The receptors were sampled from a human donor with alopecia areata. The CDR3 runs from the conserved cysteine through the conserved F or W. Fields, in order: clone size, J gene, D gene, V gene, CDR3 protein, CDR3 DNA. D genes are given only for firm matches. Only part of the rows carry a size: once, few, many, or a class if the clone is expanded.

>NA|TRBJ1-5|NA|TRBV6-5
CASSYSVEPNQPQHF
TGTGCCAGCAGTTACTCAGTAGAGCCCAATCAGCCCCAGCATTTT
>NA|TRBJ2-1|TRBD2|TRBV27
CASSWGSGGYYNEQFF
TGTGCCAGCAGTTGGGGTAGCGGGGGGTACTACAATGAGCAGTTCTTC
>NA|TRBJ2-7|NA|TRBV7-6
CASSPREGGSSYEQYF
TGTGCCAGCAGCCCTCGCGAGGGGGGTAGCTCCTACGAGCAGTACTTC
>NA|TRBJ2-7|NA|TRBV7-2
CASSSDRSSYEQYF
TGTGCCAGCAGCTCTGACAGAAGCTCCTACGAGCAGTACTTC
>NA|TRBJ2-5|NA|TRBV9
CASSATGTPTIETQYF
TGTGCCAGCAGTGCAACCGGGACTCCGACAATCGAGACCCAGTACTTC
>NA|TRBJ2-7|TRBD2|TRBV4-3
CASSPTSGVPYEQYF
TGCGCCAGCAGCCCGACTAGCGGGGTGCCCTACGAGCAGTACTTC
>NA|TRBJ2-1|TRBD1|TRBV7-9
CASSQPGQGHEQFF
TGTGCCAGCAGCCAACCGGGACAGGGGCATGAGCAGTTCTTC
>once|TRBJ2-3|NA|TRBV29-1
CSVRDASTDTQYF
TGCAGCGTCCGGGACGCCAGCACAGATACGCAGTATTTT
>few|TRBJ2-5|TRBD1|TRBV30
CAWTKMTGELETQYF
TGTGCCTGGACCAAGATGACAGGGGAGTTAGAGACCCAGTACTTC
>NA|TRBJ2-1|TRBD1|TRBV7-2
CASSWDSYEQFF
TGTGCCAGCAGCTGGGACAGCTATGAGCAGTTCTTC
>NA|TRBJ2-7|NA|TRBV6-5
CASSYSRTRGPYEQYF
TGTGCCAGCAGTTACTCGAGGACCAGGGGCCCCTACGAGCAGTACTTC
>NA|TRBJ2-7|TRBD1|TRBV29-1
CSVEDPGQEILYEQYF
TGCAGCGTTGAAGATCCGGGACAGGAGATCCTCTACGAGCAGTACTTC
>NA|TRBJ2-3|NA|TRBV29-1
CSVEVVDTQYF
TGCAGCGTTGAAGTTGTTGATACGCAGTATTTT
>few|TRBJ2-1|TRBD1|TRBV7-2
CASSGGQGFSYNEQFF
TGTGCCAGCAGCGGGGGACAGGGGTTTTCCTACAATGAGCAGTTCTTC
>NA|TRBJ1-2|NA|TRBV6-5
CASSYRQRYGYTF
TGTGCCAGCAGTTACAGACAGCGCTATGGCTACACCTTC
>NA|TRBJ2-2|NA|TRBV29-1
CSVPGVTGELFF
TGCAGCGTCCCAGGGGTGACCGGGGAGCTGTTTTTT
>NA|TRBJ2-1|NA|TRBV7-2
CASSFRGVNEQFF
TGTGCCAGCAGCTTTAGGGGGGTAAATGAGCAGTTCTTC
>few|TRBJ2-3|NA|TRBV29-1
CSVEVGTEVVGTQYF
TGCAGCGTTGAAGTCGGGACGGAAGTTGTGGGTACGCAGTATTTT
>NA|TRBJ2-7|NA|TRBV4-1
CASSPPGGGKASYEQYF
TGCGCCAGCAGCCCCCCGGGAGGGGGCAAGGCTTCCTACGAGCAGTACTTC
>NA|TRBJ2-3|NA|TRBV4-1
CASSQVGGLADTQYF
TGCGCCAGCAGCCAAGTTGGGGGGCTCGCAGATACGCAGTATTTT
>NA|TRBJ2-7|TRBD1|TRBV7-9
CASSPSGTGGAKQYF
TGTGCCAGCAGCCCCTCTGGGACAGGGGGCGCAAAGCAGTACTTC
>few|TRBJ2-5|NA|TRBV7-6
CASSLGPGMEQETQYF
TGTGCCAGCAGCTTAGGCCCGGGTATGGAACAAGAGACCCAGTACTTC
>NA|TRBJ1-1|NA|TRBV27
CASSLLGGPGTEAFF
TGTGCCAGCAGTTTATTAGGGGGGCCAGGCACTGAAGCTTTCTTT
>NA|TRBJ2-1|NA|TRBV4-1
CASSLLGLSYNEQFF
TGCGCCAGCAGCCTCCTGGGACTTTCTTACAATGAGCAGTTCTTC
>NA|TRBJ2-3|TRBD1|TRBV13
CASSGRTGLTDTQYF
TGTGCCAGCAGCGGAAGGACAGGGTTAACAGATACGCAGTATTTT
>NA|TRBJ2-7|NA|TRBV6-5
CASSSPAASYEQYF
TGTGCCAGCAGTTCCCCAGCAGCCTCCTACGAGCAGTACTTC
>NA|TRBJ2-3|TRBD2|TRBV29-1
CSVLAGGPTDTQYF
TGCAGCGTGTTAGCGGGGGGACCCACAGATACGCAGTATTTT
>NA|TRBJ2-3|TRBD2|TRBV10-3
CATGTSGGSTDTQYF
TGTGCCACAGGGACTAGCGGGGGGAGCACAGATACGCAGTATTTT
>NA|TRBJ2-7|TRBD1|TRBV30
CAWRDRGPF
TGTGCCTGGAGGGACAGGGGACCATTC